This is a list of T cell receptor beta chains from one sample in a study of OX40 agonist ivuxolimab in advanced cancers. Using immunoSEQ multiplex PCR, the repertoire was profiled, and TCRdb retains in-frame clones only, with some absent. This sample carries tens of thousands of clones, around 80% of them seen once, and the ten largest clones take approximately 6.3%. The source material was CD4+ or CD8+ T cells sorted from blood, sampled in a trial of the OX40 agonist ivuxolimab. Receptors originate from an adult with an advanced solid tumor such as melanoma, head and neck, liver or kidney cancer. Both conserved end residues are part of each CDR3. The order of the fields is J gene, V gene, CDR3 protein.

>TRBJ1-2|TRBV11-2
CASSAWDYGYTF
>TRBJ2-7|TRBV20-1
CSASSYEQYF
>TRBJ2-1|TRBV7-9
CASSLEGRGLAGDDEQFF
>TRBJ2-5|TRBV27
CASSPTRLSSRTQYF
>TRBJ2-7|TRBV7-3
CASSINSGTGGPKYF
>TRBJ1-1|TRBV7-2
CASSFSSPWGTEAFF
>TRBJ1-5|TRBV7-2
CASSLVVRGSNQPQHF
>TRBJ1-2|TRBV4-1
CASSQLLVDRGRVTF
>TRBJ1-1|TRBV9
CASSGLHGTEAFF
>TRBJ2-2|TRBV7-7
CASSLEGGHTGELFF
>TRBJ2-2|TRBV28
CATGGSASGIGTGELFF
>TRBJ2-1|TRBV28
CASSLGLAGSPYNEQFF
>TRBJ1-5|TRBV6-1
CASRGGNQPQHF
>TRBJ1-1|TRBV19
CASSSYSSLNTEAFF
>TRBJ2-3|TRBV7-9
CASSFQATSTDTQYF
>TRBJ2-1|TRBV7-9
CASSRLTGAVNEQFF
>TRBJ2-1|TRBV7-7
CASSQGRTITYNEQFF
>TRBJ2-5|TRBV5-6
CASSLVGRDGTQYF
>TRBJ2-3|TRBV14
CASSQDHPGIGADTQYF
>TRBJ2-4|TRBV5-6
CASSALTGANIQYF
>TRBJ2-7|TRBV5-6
CASSLLEGAEQYF
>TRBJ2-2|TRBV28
CASSGTGPLGGELFF
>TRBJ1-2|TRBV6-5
CASGLDRRNYGYTF
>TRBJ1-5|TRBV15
CATSRVTRPEGVSNQPQHF
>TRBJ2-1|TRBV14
CASSQDGVGGEQFF
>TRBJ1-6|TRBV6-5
CASRRRTGDNSPLHF
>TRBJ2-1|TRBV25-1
CASPPARGGESYNEQFF
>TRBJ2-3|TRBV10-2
CASSTGTSGGYTQYF
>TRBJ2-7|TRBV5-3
CARSYTGPGRVEQYF
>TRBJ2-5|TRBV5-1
CASSLELDSLGTQYF
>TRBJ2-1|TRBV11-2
CASSATGTSGRGFGDEQFF
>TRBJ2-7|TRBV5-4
CASSRGQGSSYEQYF
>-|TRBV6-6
CASTRTGYEQYF
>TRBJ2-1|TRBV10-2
CASSGGRTYNEQFF
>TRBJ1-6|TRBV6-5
CASRRDGRLGSPLHF
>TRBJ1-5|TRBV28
CASSSSGEGIYSNQPQHF
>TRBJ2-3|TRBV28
CASSRLGRTSTDTQYF